Reported below is one T cell receptor (beta chain). Its antigen is currently unknown. These data belong to a study of cytomegalovirus exposure and HLA in healthy donors. The primer mix had 60 Vbeta and 13 Jbeta primers. The table came from immunoSEQ multiplex PCR; TCRdb's copy has only in-frame clones and leaves some out. The sample lists some 130,000 clones, approximately 80% occurring once. Germline assignment: CDR1 KGHSH and CDR2 LQKENI. The trim removed 3 bases at V and 6 bases at J, leaving 4 bases unmatched. The CDR3 covers 14 residues. Study-level results: Cytomegalovirus-associated status was assigned to 164 TCR beta chains.

This TCR was recovered from a young man in good health and CMV-seronegative. The rearrangement links TRBV18 to TRBJ2-7; 11 nucleotides agree with TRBD2. The source material was PBMCs. The CDR3 spells CASSPSGRACEQYF. For the CDR3, the DNA is TGTGCCAGCTCACCTAGCGGGAGGGCCTGCGAGCAGTACTTC.